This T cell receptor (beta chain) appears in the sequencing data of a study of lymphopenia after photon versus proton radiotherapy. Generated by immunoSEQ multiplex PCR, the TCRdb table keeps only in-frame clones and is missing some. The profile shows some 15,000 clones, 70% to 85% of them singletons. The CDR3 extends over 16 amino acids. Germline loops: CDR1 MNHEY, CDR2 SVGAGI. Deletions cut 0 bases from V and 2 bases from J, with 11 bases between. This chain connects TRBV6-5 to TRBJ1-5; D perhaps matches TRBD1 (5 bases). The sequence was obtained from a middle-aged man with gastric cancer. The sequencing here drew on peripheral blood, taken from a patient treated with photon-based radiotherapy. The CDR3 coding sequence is TGTGCCAGCAGTTACTCCCCCCCGGGGGGCAATCAGCCCCAGCATTTT. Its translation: CASSYSPPGGNQPQHF.